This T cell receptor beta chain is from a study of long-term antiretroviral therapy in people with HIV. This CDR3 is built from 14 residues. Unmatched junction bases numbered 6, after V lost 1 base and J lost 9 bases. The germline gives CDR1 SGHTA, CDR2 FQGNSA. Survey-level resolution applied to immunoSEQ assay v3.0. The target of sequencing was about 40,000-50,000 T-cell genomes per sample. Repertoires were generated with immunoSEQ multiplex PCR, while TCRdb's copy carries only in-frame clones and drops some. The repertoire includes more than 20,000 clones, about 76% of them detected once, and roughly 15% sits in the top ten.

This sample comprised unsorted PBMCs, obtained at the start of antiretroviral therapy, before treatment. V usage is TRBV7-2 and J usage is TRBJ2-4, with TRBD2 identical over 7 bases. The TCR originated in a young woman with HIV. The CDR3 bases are TGTGCCAGCAGCTTAGGACTAGCCTTAGGCATTCAGTACTTC. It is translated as CASSLGLALGIQYF.